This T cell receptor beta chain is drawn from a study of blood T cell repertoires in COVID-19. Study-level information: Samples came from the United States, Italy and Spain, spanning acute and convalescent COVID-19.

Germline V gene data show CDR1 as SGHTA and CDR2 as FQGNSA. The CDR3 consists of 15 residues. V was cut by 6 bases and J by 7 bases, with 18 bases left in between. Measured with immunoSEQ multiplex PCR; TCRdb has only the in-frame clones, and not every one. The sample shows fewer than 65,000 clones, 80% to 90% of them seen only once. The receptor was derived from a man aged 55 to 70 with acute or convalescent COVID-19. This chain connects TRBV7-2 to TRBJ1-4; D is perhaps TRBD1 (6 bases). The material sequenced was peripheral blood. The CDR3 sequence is CASSPRGGASEKLFF. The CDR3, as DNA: TGTGCCAGCAGTCCACGGGGGGGGGCAAGTGAAAAACTGTTTTTT.